The 32 T cell receptor beta chains below were found in one sample sequenced in a study of technical replicates of blood from several donors. The protocol was immunoSEQ multiplex PCR, while the TCRdb copy is restricted to in-frame clones and leaves out a portion. Here the sample spans 55,000 to 85,000 clones, around 97% being singletons. Sequenced: T cells isolated from PBMCs. Every receptor here comes from a human donor in good health.

The chain combines TRBV7-2 with TRBJ1-2; D perhaps matches TRBD1 (5 bases). The CDR3 runs to 13 residues. Per germline, CDR1 SGHTA and CDR2 FQGNSA. The germline V and J ends were trimmed by 5 bases and 12 bases, with 19 bases remaining between them. For the CDR3, the DNA is TGTGCCAGCAGCACAGGCCCGTTGGGCATGGACACCTTC. Protein: CASSTGPLGMDTF.

This chain joins TRBV11-3 and TRBJ2-7, with 9 positions matching TRBD1. The J segment lost 3 bases and the V segment lost 5 bases, leaving 5 bases of the junction unmatched. Germline loops: CDR1 SGHNT, CDR2 YENEEA. The length of the CDR3 is 14 residues. CDR3 nucleotide sequence: TGTGCCAGCAGCACGAGGGGACAGGGCTACGAGCAGTACTTC. Protein sequence: CASSTRGQGYEQYF.

The chain recombines TRBV20-1 with TRBJ1-1, with 7 bases lining up with TRBD1. The CDR3 has 10 residues. After removal of 6 bases from V and 8 bases from J, the junction contained 3 bases not matched to a gene. The germline gives CDR1 DFQATT, CDR2 SNEGSKA (reference sequence). CDR3 coding DNA: TGCAGTGCGCAGACAGGGGAAGCTTTCTTT. Translating gives CSAQTGEAFF.

J is TRBJ2-3 and V is TRBV7-3; the D gene is possibly TRBD2 (5 bases). V was cut by 5 bases and J by 4 bases, with 13 bases left in between. Germline V gene sequence: CDR1 SGHTA, CDR2 FQGTGA. The CDR3 has 14 residues. CDR3 in amino acids: CASSPSARADTQYF. The CDR3 DNA follows: TGTGCCAGCAGCCCCTCCGCGCGGGCAGATACGCAGTATTTT. The full variable domain, rest sourced from reference TRBV7-3 and TRBJ2-3, is GAGVSQTPSNKVTEKGKYVELRCDPISGHTALYWYRQSLGQGPEFLIYFQGTGAADDSGLPNDRFFAVRPEGSVSTLKIQRTERGDSAVYLCASSPSARADTQYFGPGTRLTVL.

The chain's CDR3 is CASSFHRQVPEAFF. CDR3 nucleotides: TGTGCCAGCAGTTTTCATAGACAGGTCCCTGAAGCTTTCTTT. V usage is TRBV6-5 and J usage is TRBJ1-1; possible D gene TRBD1, 6 bases. Per germline, CDR1 MNHEY and CDR2 SVGAGI. The CDR3 runs 14 residues. V lost 4 bases and J lost 6, with 15 bases in between.

The chain has TRBV11-2 and TRBJ1-3, with unresolved D. Trimming stripped 5 bases from V and 0 bases from J, with 14 bases between. The CDR3 sequence is 16 residues long. Germline loops: CDR1 SGHAT, CDR2 FQNNGV. CDR3: CASSPTPGISGNTIYF. The CDR3 nucleotides are TGTGCCAGCAGCCCAACCCCCGGGATCTCTGGAAACACCATATATTTT.

The chain couples TRBV2 to TRBJ2-7; no firm D call. The germline V gene has CDR1 SNHLY and CDR2 FYNNEI. V was clipped by 5 bases and J by 1 base, with 9 bases between them. The CDR3 contains 13 residues. The CDR3 protein is CASSYRSSYEQYF. Here the CDR3 DNA reads TGTGCCAGCAGTTACCGGTCTTCCTACGAGCAGTACTTC. The whole variable domain, remainder taken from reference TRBV2 and TRBJ2-7, is EPEVTQTPSHQVTQMGQEVILRCVPISNHLYFYWYRQILGQKVEFLVSFYNNEISEKSEIFDDQFSVERPDGSNFTLKIRSTKLEDSAMYFCASSYRSSYEQYFGPGTRLTVT.

This clone occurred once. The rearrangement links TRBV5-1 to TRBJ1-3; the D is unclear. Germline CDR1 reads SGHRS; CDR2 reads YFSETQ. V shed 0 bases and J shed 2 bases, with 9 bases lying between them. The CDR3 contains 15 residues. As DNA, the CDR3 is TGCGCCAGCAGCTTGGAGGGAGGTGCTGGAAACACCATATATTTT. Translated: CASSLEGGAGNTIYF.

The chain is built from TRBV5-6 and TRBJ1-3, with 7 bases fitting TRBD1. Germline-derived CDR1 and CDR2 are SGHDT and YYEEEE. This CDR3 is built from 16 residues. V lost 2 bases to trimming and J lost 2 bases; unmatched junction nucleotides: 7. CDR3 protein: CASSLFSGTAGNTIYF. CDR3 coding DNA: TGTGCCAGCAGCTTATTCTCCGGGACAGCTGGAAACACCATATATTTT.

This rearrangement joins TRBV4-1 to TRBJ2-7; the match to TRBD1 covers 7 bases. CDR1 MGHRA and CDR2 YSYEKL come from the germline V gene. Trimming removed 1 base from V and 3 bases from J; junction bases left unmatched: 12. The CDR3 loop spans 17 amino acids. CDR3 sequence reads: CASSQVTKDRARYEQYF. CDR3 bases: TGCGCCAGCAGCCAAGTGACTAAAGACAGGGCCCGCTACGAGCAGTACTTC.

The CDR3 loop reads CASSPVYQETQYF. DNA of the CDR3: TGTGCCAGTAGTCCCGTGTACCAAGAGACCCAGTACTTC. The gene calls are TRBV19 and TRBJ2-5; D is uncertain. Trimming left V 5 bases short and J 0 bases short, with 7 bases between. CDR3 length: 13 residues. The germline V gene has CDR1 LNHDA and CDR2 SQIVND (reference sequence).

This rearrangement joins TRBV10-1 to TRBJ2-7, with D tentatively TRBD1 (6 bases). Germline V gene lookup returns CDR1 WNHNN and CDR2 SYGVQD (reference sequence). The CDR3 sequence is 12 residues long. Trimming left V 1 base short and J 5 bases short, with 6 bases between. The CDR3: CASSEYRDEQYF. Here the CDR3 DNA reads TGCGCCAGCAGTGAGTACAGGGACGAGCAGTACTTC.

V is TRBV6-5 and J is TRBJ2-5; TRBD1 matches 11 bases. This CDR3 is built from 16 residues. CDR1 is MNHEY, CDR2 SVGAGI, per germline. After removal of 2 bases from V and 3 bases from J, the junction contained 5 bases not matched to a gene. The CDR3 loop is CASSYRGQGAEETQYF. Written as DNA, the CDR3 is TGTGCCAGCAGTTACCGAGGACAGGGGGCCGAAGAGACCCAGTACTTC.

The chain recombines TRBV6-1 with TRBJ2-7; D unclear. The germline V gene encodes CDR1 MNHNS and CDR2 SASEGT. This CDR3 is built from 15 residues. Trimming removed 5 bases from V and 1 base from J, with 15 bases in between. The CDR3, as DNA: TGTGCCAGCAGTCTATTTGCGGCGTCATCCTACGAGCAGTACTTC. Its protein is CASSLFAASSYEQYF.

The gene calls are TRBV4-1 and TRBJ2-7, with 15 nucleotides matching TRBD2. J was trimmed by 6 bases and V by 1 base; bases with no gene match: 13. CDR1 MGHRA and CDR2 YSYEKL come from the germline V gene. The CDR3 has 19 amino acids. The CDR3 DNA reads as TGCGCCAGCAGCCAAGTAAGATTGGGACTAGCGGGAGGCAGGGGCGAGCAGTACTTC. It specifies CASSQVRLGLAGGRGEQYF.

The chain uses TRBV5-6 and TRBJ2-7, with TRBD2 matching over 9 bases. V shed 0 bases, J shed 4 bases, and the junction held 8 bases outside the gene matches. The CDR3 is made up of 16 amino acids. CDR1 and CDR2 (germline): SGHDT, YYEEEE. The CDR3, as DNA: TGTGCCAGCAGCTTGGGCTCGGGACTAGCTCTTTACGAGCAGTACTTC. Translated, it gives CASSLGSGLALYEQYF.

This rearrangement joins TRBV2 to TRBJ1-5; D unresolved. The CDR3 extends over 15 amino acids. Germline V gene data show CDR1 as SNHLY and CDR2 as FYNNEI. Trimming removed 6 bases from V and 0 bases from J, with 12 bases in between. In DNA form, the CDR3 reads TGTGCCAGCAGGGTCGCATCCTATAGCAATCAGCCCCAGCATTTT. Amino acid sequence: CASRVASYSNQPQHF.

The chain joins TRBV28 to TRBJ1-5; TRBD1 agrees at 10 bases. Germline V lookup: CDR1 MDHEN, CDR2 SYDVKM. Trimming took 2 bases from V and 7 from J; bases not matched to a gene: 5. The CDR3 length is 15 residues. In DNA, the CDR3 is TGTGCCAGCAGTTTAAGGACAGGGGGTGGACAGCCCCAGCATTTT. Amino acid sequence: CASSLRTGGGQPQHF.

This chain connects TRBV27 to TRBJ2-7; tentative D call: TRBD2 (6 bases). The germline V gene encodes CDR1 MNHEY and CDR2 SMNVEV (reference sequence). This CDR3 is built from 12 residues. Trimming left V 7 bases short and J 3 bases short, with 10 bases between. CDR3 DNA: TGTGCCAGCACCCGACTAGGCTACGAGCAGTACTTC. Its translation: CASTRLGYEQYF.

V and J are TRBV19 and TRBJ2-3; 8 bases line up with TRBD2. Germline trimming cut 4 bases from V and 2 bases from J; bases unmatched to any gene: 5. The germline V gene has CDR1 LNHDA and CDR2 SQIVND (reference sequence). This CDR3 spans 15 amino acids. In DNA form, the CDR3 reads TGTGCCAGTAGTAGCGGGAGGTCATACACAGATACGCAGTATTTT. Amino acids: CASSSGRSYTDTQYF.

V gene TRBV9 combines with J gene TRBJ1-1; the match to TRBD1 covers 7 bases. CDR3 size: 15 residues. V shed 3 bases and J 3 bases; nucleotides not matched to a gene: 8. From germline, CDR1 is SGDLS and CDR2 YYNGEE. CDR3 bases: TGTGCCAGCAGCGGAACAGGGGTTGGGTACACTGAAGCTTTCTTT. The encoded protein is CASSGTGVGYTEAFF.

The gene calls are TRBV19 and TRBJ1-2; D call uncertain. Deletions cut 5 bases from V and 4 bases from J, with 14 bases between. This CDR3 is 14 amino acids long. Germline CDR1 and CDR2: LNHDA and SQIVND (reference sequence). CDR3 sequence: CASSVSWRPYGYTF. The CDR3 DNA reads TGTGCCAGTAGTGTCTCATGGAGGCCCTATGGCTACACCTTC.

The table lists this clone with a count of one. This rearrangement joins TRBV7-6 to TRBJ1-1; possibly TRBD1 for D (6 bases). Trimming pared 3 bases from V and 2 bases from J, leaving 22 bases between. CDR1 and CDR2 (germline): SGHVS, FNYEAQ. The CDR3 contains 18 residues. The CDR3 DNA follows: TGTGCCAGCAGCTTTAGGACGCATCAAGGACAGCGTAACACTGAAGCTTTCTTT. Translating gives CASSFRTHQGQRNTEAFF.

This clone has just one count. V gene TRBV7-8 combines with J gene TRBJ1-5; a weak D match, TRBD1 (5 bases). CDR1 and CDR2 from the germline V gene are SGHVS and FQNEAQ. V was clipped by 0 bases and J by 6 bases, with 9 bases between them. This CDR3 is built from 14 residues. Written as DNA, the CDR3 is TGTGCCAGCAGCTTAGCCGGGGGGAGTCAGCCCCAGCATTTT. Protein product: CASSLAGGSQPQHF.

The chain recombines TRBV5-1 with TRBJ2-4; TRBD2 agrees at 8 bases. Germline lookup yields CDR1 SGHRS and CDR2 YFSETQ. The CDR3 runs 16 residues. Trimming cost V 2 bases and J 6 bases; bases outside gene matches: 10. CDR3 in DNA: TGCGCCAGCAGCTTCGGACGGGGGGGGATCGTAAACATTCAGTACTTC. Amino acid sequence: CASSFGRGGIVNIQYF.

This CDR3 reads CASSVGTTKETQYF. Here the CDR3 DNA reads TGTGCCAGCAGCGTAGGGACTACCAAAGAGACCCAGTACTTC. The rearrangement uses TRBV7-2 and TRBJ2-5; 7 nucleotides align to TRBD2. Germline lookup yields CDR1 SGHTA and CDR2 FQGNSA. This CDR3 has 14 amino acids. The ends lost 5 bases at V and 3 bases at J; junction bases unmatched: 6.

The CDR3 DNA follows: TGTGCCAGCAGAGGGGGCAAGTATTACGAGCAGTACTTC. It codes for CASRGGKYYEQYF. This chain connects TRBV28 to TRBJ2-7; 7 bases match TRBD1. The V gene end was trimmed by 6 bases and the J gene end by 4 bases; junction bases not matched to a gene: 6. The CDR3 totals 13 residues. Germline V gene lookup returns CDR1 MDHEN and CDR2 SYDVKM.

This clone was seen more than once but under ten times. The chain recombines TRBV5-5 with TRBJ1-2; 7 nucleotides agree with TRBD1. The junction had 17 bases not matched to a gene; V was cut back by 3 bases and J by 3 bases. The CDR3 has 18 residues. Germline CDR1 and CDR2: SGHKS and YYEKEE (reference sequence). Here the CDR3 DNA reads TGTGCCAGCAGCTCCACCCCAGACAGGGTAAGAAGCGACTATGGCTACACCTTC. Translated: CASSSTPDRVRSDYGYTF.

The CDR3 DNA sequence: TGTGCCAGCAGCTTAGAAGGGCGGGGGCATAACGGCTACACCTTC. As protein: CASSLEGRGHNGYTF. The chain carries TRBV7-9 and TRBJ1-2; D perhaps matches TRBD1 (6 bases). The CDR3 is made up of 15 amino acids. Germline CDR1 reads SEHNR; CDR2 reads FQNEAQ (reference sequence). V was pared by 1 base and J by 8 bases, with 17 bases between.

This chain joins TRBV9 and TRBJ2-3, with 13 bases lining up with TRBD2. Germline V gene sequence: CDR1 SGDLS, CDR2 YYNGEE. The CDR3 consists of 19 residues. V shed 1 base, J shed 5 bases, and the junction held 13 bases outside the gene matches. CDR3 protein: CASSVILAGGPPLRDTQYF. CDR3 bases: TGTGCCAGCAGCGTAATACTAGCGGGAGGGCCGCCCCTTCGAGATACGCAGTATTTT.

V is TRBV27 and J is TRBJ2-2; TRBD2 might be the D (7 bases). Trimming removed 8 bases from V and 4 bases from J, with 14 bases in between. CDR1 MNHEY and CDR2 SMNVEV come from the germline V gene (reference sequence). The CDR3 loop spans 14 amino acids. CDR3 protein: CASGGALSTGELFF. In DNA form, the CDR3 reads TGTGCCAGCGGGGGGGCGCTTAGCACCGGGGAGCTGTTTTTT.

The chain combines TRBV20-1 with TRBJ1-1, with a tentative D call TRBD1 (5 bases). This CDR3 comprises 11 residues. V lost 3 bases and J lost 11, with 13 bases in between. Per germline, CDR1 DFQATT and CDR2 SNEGSKA (reference sequence). DNA of the CDR3: TGCAGTGCTAGGGAGGGGTTAGAGGCTTTCTTT. As protein: CSAREGLEAFF.